This T cell receptor (beta chain) was retrieved from a study of blood T cell repertoires in COVID-19 (TCRdb year 2020). Broadly, across the study: Samples covering the acute and convalescent phases of COVID-19 were provided by collaborators in the United States, Italy and Spain. Samples were obtained from the ongoing ImmuneRACE study (first 160 participants) and from 1,254 subjects provided by 6 global collaborators. Deeply sampled blood TCRbeta repertoires from subjects exposed to, actively infected with, or recovered from COVID-19 were included in the dataset. The prospective study material was composed of cDNA or gDNA derived from T cells, B-cell-depleted T cells, or PBMCs. The repertoires were released in a freely available public database meant as a resource for research on the immune response to SARS-CoV-2. The sample metadata nearly always contained a de-identified subject ID, COVID-19 status, age in years and sex. Where available, HLA class I and class II types were taken from metadata supplied by the sample provider and were not determined by assay-based typing.

A distance of 14 bases separates the germline ends of V and J, which lose 2 bases and 7 bases respectively. The CDR3 goes from the cysteine to the phenylalanine over 15 residues. Just CDR3 DNA is preserved here, 45 bases in frame from base 1. CDR1 and CDR2, looked up from the germline V gene (reference sequence), are LNHDA and SQIVND. Paper-wide results and their limitations: Clinical and demographic metadata were provided uncurated, with the amount varying by source and participant.

As concerns this clone: Its antigen has not been determined. Per-base qualities were not stored, and no clone one base away is much larger.

The immunoSEQ Assay, a bias-controlled multiplex PCR, was used to amplify TCRbeta CDR3 regions from genomic DNA. From the authors' description of their analysis: Nucleated cell counts per sample were estimated from amplification of reference gene primers within the assay. To quantify the absolute abundance of each unique TCRbeta CDR3 rearrangement, sequence reads were collapsed and filtered. For each sample, productive Simpson clonality was calculated as the square root of Simpson's diversity index over productive rearrangements. Sourced from immuneACCESS, this table was stored by TCRdb with only in-frame sequences that have V and J called. A share of the clones is absent; for the studies checked, an unresolved V gene accounts for under half, and the remainder has no known explanation. For V, J and clone size, that table is used; D and trimming come from the DNA. For this sample the table gives about 62,000 clones, of which more than 85% were detected only once. The ten largest clones add up to approximately 0.99% of the sample.

Collaborating institutions collected whole blood in K2EDTA tubes following their own protocols. For TCRbeta analysis, collaborator samples were shipped as frozen whole blood, as isolated PBMCs, or as DNA extracted from either sample type. The rearranged chain carries TRBV19 and TRBJ2-2, with the D gene call left open. The sample consisted of peripheral blood. This TCR came from a man aged 70 or older with acute or convalescent COVID-19. The CDR3 reads as follows: CASSISGEFGGELFF. The sequenced DNA: TGTGCCAGTAGTATATCAGGCGAATTCGGCGGGGAGCTGTTTTTT.